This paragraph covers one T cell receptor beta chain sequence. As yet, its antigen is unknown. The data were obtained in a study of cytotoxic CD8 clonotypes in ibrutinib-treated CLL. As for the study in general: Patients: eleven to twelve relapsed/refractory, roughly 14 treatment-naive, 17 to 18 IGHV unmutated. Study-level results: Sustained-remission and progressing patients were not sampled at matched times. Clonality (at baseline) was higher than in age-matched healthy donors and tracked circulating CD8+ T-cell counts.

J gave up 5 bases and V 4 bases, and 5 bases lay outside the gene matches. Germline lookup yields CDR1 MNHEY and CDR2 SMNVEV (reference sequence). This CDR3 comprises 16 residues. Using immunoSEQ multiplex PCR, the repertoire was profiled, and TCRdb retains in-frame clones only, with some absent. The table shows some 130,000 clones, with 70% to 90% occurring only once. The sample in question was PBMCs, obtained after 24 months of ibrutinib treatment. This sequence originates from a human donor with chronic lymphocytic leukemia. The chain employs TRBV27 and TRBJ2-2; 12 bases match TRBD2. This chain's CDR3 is CASSSVGLAGTGELFF. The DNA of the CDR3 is TGTGCCAGCAGTTCAGTCGGACTAGCGGGGACCGGGGAGCTGTTTTTT.